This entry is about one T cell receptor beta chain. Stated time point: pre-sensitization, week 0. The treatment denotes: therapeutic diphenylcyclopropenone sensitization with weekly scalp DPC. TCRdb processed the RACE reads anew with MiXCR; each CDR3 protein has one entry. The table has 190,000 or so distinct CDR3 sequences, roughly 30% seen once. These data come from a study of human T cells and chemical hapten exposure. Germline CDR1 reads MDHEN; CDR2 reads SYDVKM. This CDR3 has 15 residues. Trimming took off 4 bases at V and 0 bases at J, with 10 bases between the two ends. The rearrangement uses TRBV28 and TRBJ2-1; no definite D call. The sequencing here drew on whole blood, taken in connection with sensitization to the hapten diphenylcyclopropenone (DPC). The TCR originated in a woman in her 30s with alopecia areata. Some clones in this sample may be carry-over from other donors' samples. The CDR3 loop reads CASSSQQSSYNEQFF. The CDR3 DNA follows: TGTGCCAGCAGTTCCCAGCAGAGCTCCTACAATGAGCAGTTCTTC.